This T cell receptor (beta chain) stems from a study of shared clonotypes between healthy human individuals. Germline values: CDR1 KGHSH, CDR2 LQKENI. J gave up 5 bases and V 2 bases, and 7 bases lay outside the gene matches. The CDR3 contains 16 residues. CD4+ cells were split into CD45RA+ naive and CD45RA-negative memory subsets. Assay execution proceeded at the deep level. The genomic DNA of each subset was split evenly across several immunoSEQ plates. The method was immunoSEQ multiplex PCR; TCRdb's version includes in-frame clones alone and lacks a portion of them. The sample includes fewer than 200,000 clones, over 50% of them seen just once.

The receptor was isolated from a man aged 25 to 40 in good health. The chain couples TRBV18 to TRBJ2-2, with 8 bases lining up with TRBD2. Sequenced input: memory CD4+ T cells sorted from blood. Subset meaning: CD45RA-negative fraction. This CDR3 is CASSPIGRAGTGELFF. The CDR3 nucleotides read TGTGCCAGCTCACCAATCGGGAGGGCCGGAACCGGGGAGCTGTTTTTT.